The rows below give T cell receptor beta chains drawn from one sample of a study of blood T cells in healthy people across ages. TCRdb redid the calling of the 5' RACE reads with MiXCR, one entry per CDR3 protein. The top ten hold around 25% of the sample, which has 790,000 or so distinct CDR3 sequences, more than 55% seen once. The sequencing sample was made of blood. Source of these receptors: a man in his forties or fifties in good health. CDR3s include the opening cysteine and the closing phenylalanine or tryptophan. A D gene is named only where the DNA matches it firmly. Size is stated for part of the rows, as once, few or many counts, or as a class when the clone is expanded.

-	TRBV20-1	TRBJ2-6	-	TGCAGTGCTAGGGGCAGGGACCTCTCTGGGGCCAACGTCCTGACTTTC	CSARGRDLSGANVLTF
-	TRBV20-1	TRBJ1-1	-	TGCAGTGCTAGAGGGGGTCAGGTCACTGAAGCTTTCTTT	CSARGGQVTEAFF
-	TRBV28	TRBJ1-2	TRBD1	TGTGCCAGCCAAGACAGGGTGGGCTATGGCTACACCTTC	CASQDRVGYGYTF
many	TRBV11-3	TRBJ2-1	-	TGTGCCAGCAGCTTATCCGGGGACTACAATGAGCAGTTCTTC	CASSLSGDYNEQFF
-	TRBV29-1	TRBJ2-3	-	TGCAGCGTTGGATACGATACAGATACGCAGTATTTT	CSVGYDTDTQYF
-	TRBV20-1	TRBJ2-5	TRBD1	TGCAGTGCTAGCGGACAGGGGGCAGGGGAGACCCAGTACTTC	CSASGQGAGETQYF
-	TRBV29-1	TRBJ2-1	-	TGCAGCGTTTTATCAGGGTTTTACAATGAGCAGTTCTTC	CSVLSGFYNEQFF
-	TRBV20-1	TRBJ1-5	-	TGCAGTGCTAGTCGAGGGAGCAATCAGCCCCAGCATTTT	CSASRGSNQPQHF
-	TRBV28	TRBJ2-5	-	TGTGCCACCTCCCAAGAGACCCAGTACTTC	CATSQETQYF
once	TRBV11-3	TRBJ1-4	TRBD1	TGTGCCAGCAGCTTTTCAACCGGGACAGGGAGTGAAAAACTGTTTTTT	CASSFSTGTGSEKLFF
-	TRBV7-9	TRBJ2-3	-	TGTGCCAGCAGCGCCGAAGCTGGGCCGGTAGGCACAGATACGCAGTATTTT	CASSAEAGPVGTDTQYF
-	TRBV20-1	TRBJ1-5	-	TGCAGTGCTAGAGATGATACCGGGATACCTAATCAGCCCCAGCATTTT	CSARDDTGIPNQPQHF
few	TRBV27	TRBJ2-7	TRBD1	TGTGCCAGCAGTTCCCGGGACAGGGGGGGGTACGAGCAGTACTTC	CASSSRDRGGYEQYF
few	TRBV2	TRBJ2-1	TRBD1	TGTGCCAGCATTCCTCCTGGACAGGCATACAATGAGCAGTTCTTC	CASIPPGQAYNEQFF
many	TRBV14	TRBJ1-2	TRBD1	TGTGCCAGCAGCCCCCCGGGACAGCTCTATGGCTACACCTTC	CASSPPGQLYGYTF
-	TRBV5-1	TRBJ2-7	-	TGCGCCAGCAGCTTCGGGCAGACCTACGAGCAGTACTTC	CASSFGQTYEQYF
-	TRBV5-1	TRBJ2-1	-	TGCGCCAGCAGCTACGGGGGTGGTGACAATGAGCAGTTCTTC	CASSYGGGDNEQFF
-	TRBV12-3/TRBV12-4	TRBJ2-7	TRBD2	TGTGCCAGCAGTCCCACGGGACTAGCGGGAACTCCCGAGCAGTACTTC	CASSPTGLAGTPEQYF
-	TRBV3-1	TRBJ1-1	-	TGTGCCAGCAGCCAAGGGGAGGCTGGGGGCACTGAAGCTTTCTTT	CASSQGEAGGTEAFF
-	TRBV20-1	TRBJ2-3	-	TGCAGTGCTCTCAGCACAGATACGCAGTATTTT	CSALSTDTQYF
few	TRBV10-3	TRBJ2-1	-	TGTGCCACCTCTAAGGGGGCGGGAGAAACTGAGCAGTTCTTC	CATSKGAGETEQFF
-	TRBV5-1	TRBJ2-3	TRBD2	TGCGCCAGCAGCTCGGACGGACTAGCGGCCACAGATACGCAGTATTTT	CASSSDGLAATDTQYF
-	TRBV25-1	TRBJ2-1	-	TGTGCCAGCAGTGAGCCCGCCGATGAGCAGTTCTTC	CASSEPADEQFF
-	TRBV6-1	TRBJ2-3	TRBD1	TGTGCCTGCCGACCGATTGCGCAGGGGGCCCCCACAGATACGCAGTATTTT	CACRPIAQGAPTDTQYF